The 9 T cell receptor beta chains given below trace back to one sample, sequenced in a study of identifying expanded T cells in peripheral blood (dated by TCRdb to the late 2010s). Libraries were constructed by the immunoSEQ multiplex PCR assay. The clones in this table, taken by TCRdb from immuneACCESS, are in-frame only. Not every clone is retained; where verified, under half of the shortfall comes from an unresolved V gene, and the cause of the rest is unknown. The sample data list about 110,000 clones, and approximately 90% of these were observed just once. The top ten hold roughly 15% of the sample. The sample consisted of blood. The receptors were sampled from a person between 18 and 75 years old in good health.

The CDR3 region is CASRSGLAIDEQYF. The CDR3 coding sequence is TGTGCCAGCAGATCGGGACTAGCGATAGACGAGCAGTACTTC. The rearrangement joins TRBV27 to TRBJ2-7; 10 bases fit TRBD2. Germline lookup yields CDR1 MNHEY and CDR2 SMNVEV (reference sequence). Trimming at V came to 6 bases and at J to 5 bases, leaving 7 bases not matched to a gene. The CDR3 spans 14 residues.

The chain uses TRBV5-8 and TRBJ2-3; 8 nucleotides match TRBD1. V dropped 5 bases and J dropped 2; count of bases not matched to a gene: 7. Germline loops: CDR1 SGHTS, CDR2 YDEGEE. The CDR3 has 15 amino acids. As DNA, the CDR3 is TGTGCCAGCAGTTTCCGGGACAGGTACACAGATACGCAGTATTTT. This sequence encodes CASSFRDRYTDTQYF.

The rearrangement links TRBV6-5 to TRBJ2-7; D possibly corresponds to TRBD1 (6 bases). The CDR3 has 14 residues. Trimming cost V 0 bases and J 3 bases, with 9 bases left between them. Germline V CDR1 and CDR2: MNHEY, SVGAGI. In nucleotides, the CDR3 is TGTGCCAGCAGTTACTCGACAGGTAACTACGAGCAGTACTTC. Amino acids: CASSYSTGNYEQYF.

The table lists this clone with a few counts. The chain links TRBV7-2 to TRBJ2-3; D ambiguous. From germline, CDR1 is SGHTA and CDR2 FQGNSA. The V end was cut by 2 bases, the J end by 0 bases, with 6 bases between. The CDR3 loop spans 14 amino acids. The CDR3 sequence: CASSLQDSTDTQYF. The CDR3 DNA is TGTGCCAGCAGCTTACAGGACAGCACAGATACGCAGTATTTT. Filled out from reference TRBV7-2 and TRBJ2-3, the complete variable domain reads GAGVSQSPSNKVTEKGKDVELRCDPISGHTALYWYRQSLGQGLEFLIYFQGNSAPDKSGLPSDRFSAERTGGSVSTLTIQRTQQEDSAVYLCASSLQDSTDTQYFGPGTRLTVL.

The chain is built from TRBV19 and TRBJ1-1; tentatively, D is TRBD1 (5 bases). Germline CDR1 reads LNHDA; CDR2 reads SQIVND (reference sequence). The CDR3 totals 15 residues. The ends were cut back, 7 bases at V and 4 bases at J, with 19 bases in the middle. CDR3 loop: CASTVDFGGGTEAFF. Here the CDR3 DNA reads TGTGCCAGTACCGTGGACTTCGGGGGGGGCACTGAAGCTTTCTTT.

The chain employs TRBV14 and TRBJ1-3; no definite D call. The CDR3 extends over 14 amino acids. V lost 4 bases to trimming and J lost 0 bases, with 7 bases between them. Germline V gene data show CDR1 as SGHDN and CDR2 as FVKESK. The CDR3 reads CASSPTSSGNTIYF. CDR3 sequence (DNA): TGTGCCAGCAGCCCTACAAGCTCTGGAAACACCATATATTTT.

The chain is built from TRBV4-3 and TRBJ1-2; 7 bases are shared with TRBD1. Germline V gives CDR1 LGHNA, CDR2 YSLEER. V lost 0 bases and J lost 0; bases outside the gene matches: 1. CDR3 size: 15 residues. The CDR3 loop reads CASSQDRGANYGYTF. The CDR3 nucleotides are TGCGCCAGCAGCCAAGACAGGGGGGCTAACTATGGCTACACCTTC.

This sequence joins TRBV4-3 and TRBJ2-3, with D perhaps TRBD2 (7 bases). Germline V gene sequence: CDR1 LGHNA, CDR2 YSLEER. CDR3 length: 16 amino acids. The germline V and J ends were trimmed by 2 bases and 6 bases, with 18 bases remaining between them. The CDR3 loop reads CASSQISGAGGDTQYF. Here the CDR3 DNA reads TGCGCCAGCAGCCAAATTTCGGGGGCCGGGGGGGATACGCAGTATTTT.

The V and J genes are TRBV21-1 and TRBJ2-4; TRBD1, the table's D call, lacks a check against the DNA. TRBV21-1 is described as a pseudogene. The CDR3 contains 15 residues. The CDR3 spells CASRCRDIAKNIQYF. The DNA for the CDR3 is TGTGCCAGCAGGTGCAGGGACATCGCCAAAAACATTCAGTACTTC.